The sequence of this T cell receptor (beta chain) was determined in a study of blood T cell repertoires in COVID-19. Original data processing: Quantification of nucleated cells was approximated via reference gene primer amplification. Measured with immunoSEQ multiplex PCR; TCRdb has only the in-frame clones, and not every one. For V, J and clone size, that table is used; D and trimming come from the DNA. The table shows roughly 400,000 clones, with roughly 86% occurring only once. The J segment lost 6 bases and the V segment lost 1 base, leaving 5 bases of the junction unmatched. The CDR3 consists of 15 residues. Germline-derived CDR1 and CDR2 are SGHVS and FNYEAQ. Followed over time, Seattle patients had been enrolled while infection was active.

The sequence derives from a woman aged 55-70 years with COVID-19, enrolled during active disease. The sequencing sample was made of peripheral blood. V usage is TRBV7-6 and J usage is TRBJ2-1, with 8 bases lining up with TRBD2. The CDR3: CASSLGSGGLNEQFF. CDR3 DNA: TGTGCCAGCAGCTTAGGGTCGGGGGGGCTCAATGAGCAGTTCTTC.